What follows is one T cell receptor beta chain and its context. The time point here: peripheral blood 6 weeks after treatment start. Sequenced by immunoSEQ multiplex PCR; TCRdb stores in-frame clones only, minus some. Among 50,000 to 60,000 clones listed, 88% were seen once. The data were taken from a study of PD-L1 blockade in urothelial cancer. The CDR3 loop spans 15 amino acids. Trimming cost V 8 bases and J 5 bases; bases outside gene matches: 10. Looked up from germline, CDR1 is SGHTA and CDR2 is FQGNSA. The sample was PBMCs, taken around atezolizumab (anti-PD-L1) treatment. The chain is built from TRBV7-2 and TRBJ2-5; 11 bases are shared with TRBD2. The sequence came from a man aged 55-75 years with urothelial cancer. This chain's CDR3 is CASGYSGGAGETQYF. The CDR3 bases are TGTGCCAGCGGATATAGCGGGGGGGCCGGGGAGACCCAGTACTTC.